This entry is about one T cell receptor beta chain. What it binds is unknown. Several immunoSEQ plates held equal portions of the genomic DNA taken from each subset. Clones were sequenced by immunoSEQ multiplex PCR, and TCRdb holds only the in-frame ones, with some missing. The table shows approximately 350,000 clones, with around 67% occurring only once. The sample originates from a study of shared clonotypes between healthy human individuals. Points from the study as a whole: Only blood underwent sampling, and tissue repertoires likely differ. Clonotype sharing across four donors was observed for approximately 5% of naive CD4 clonotypes.

The investigators split CD4+ cells into a CD45RA+ naive subset and a CD45RA-negative memory subset. The CDR3 sequence is 15 residues long. V dropped 0 bases and J dropped 0 bases, with 8 bases sitting between them. The germline gives CDR1 SGHRS, CDR2 YFSETQ. This sequence was found in a man aged 25-45 years in good health. Specimen: memory CD4+ T cells sorted from blood. Regarding subset: CD45RA-negative fraction. V usage is TRBV5-1 and J usage is TRBJ2-3; D gene uncertain. The CDR3 region is CASSLEPASTDTQYF. Here the CDR3 DNA reads TGCGCCAGCAGCTTGGAACCAGCTAGCACAGATACGCAGTATTTT.